The clone carrying this T cell receptor beta chain was detected only a few times. Other DNA sequences in the same sample also yield this CDR3. This entry belongs to a study of blood T cell repertoires in COVID-19. About the research overall: Acute and convalescent COVID-19 specimens originated in the United States, Italy and Spain. The cDNA or gDNA used as material had been derived from T cells, B-cell-depleted T cells, or PBMCs.

Original data processing: Amplification of reference gene primers was used by the study to estimate nucleated cell counts. Profiled with immunoSEQ multiplex PCR; TCRdb holds only in-frame clones, not every one. V and J calls and clone size are given by that table; D and trimming were obtained from the DNA. The repertoire holds some 200,000 clones, roughly four fifths seen once, with approximately 15% in the top ten. Germline V gene data show CDR1 as SGHTA and CDR2 as FQGNSA. This CDR3 region has 13 residues. V was shortened by 2 bases and J by 5 bases, with 9 bases between the two germline ends. The sequence was collected from a man aged 25-45 years with active or convalescent COVID-19. The sample consisted of peripheral blood. The chain recombines TRBV7-2 with TRBJ1-1; possibly TRBD1 for D (5 bases). The CDR3 DNA follows: TGTGCCAGCAGCTTACTTCAGGGAACTGAAGCTTTCTTT. Amino acids: CASSLLQGTEAFF.